The TCR beta chain under discussion was sequenced for a study of blood T cell repertoires in COVID-19. Study in general: COVID-19 samples collected from the United States, Italy and Spain covered acute and convalescent phases.

Assay used: immunoSEQ multiplex PCR; TCRdb lists only in-frame clones, some missing. This sample has roughly 120,000 clones, with approximately 85% found just once. V lost 0 bases to trimming and J lost 0 bases, with 6 bases between them. CDR1 is SGHTA and CDR2 is FQGTGA in the germline V gene. This CDR3 comprises 15 residues. The source of this sequence is a man aged 40-55 years with acute or convalescent COVID-19. The sample taken for sequencing was peripheral blood. The rearrangement joins TRBV7-3 to TRBJ1-3; tentatively, D is TRBD1 (6 bases). The CDR3 nucleotides are TGTGCCAGCAGCTTAACGGGGGCCTCTGGAAACACCATATATTTT. It codes for CASSLTGASGNTIYF. Combining the CDR3 with reference TRBV7-3 and TRBJ1-3 gives the whole variable domain GAGVSQTPSNKVTEKGKYVELRCDPISGHTALYWYRQSLGQGPEFLIYFQGTGAADDSGLPNDRFFAVRPEGSVSTLKIQRTERGDSAVYLCASSLTGASGNTIYFGEGSWLTVV.